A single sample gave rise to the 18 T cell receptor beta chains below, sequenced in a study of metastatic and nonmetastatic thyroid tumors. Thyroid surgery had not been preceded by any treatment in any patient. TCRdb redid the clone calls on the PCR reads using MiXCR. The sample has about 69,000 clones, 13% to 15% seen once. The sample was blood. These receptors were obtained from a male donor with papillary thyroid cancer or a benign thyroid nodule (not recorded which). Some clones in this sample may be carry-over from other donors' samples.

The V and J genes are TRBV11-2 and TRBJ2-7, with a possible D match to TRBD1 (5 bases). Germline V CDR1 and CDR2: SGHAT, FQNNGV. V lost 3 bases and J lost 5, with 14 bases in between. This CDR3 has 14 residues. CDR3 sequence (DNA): TGTGCCAGCAGCTTTATAAGGGGTTTAAACGAGCAGTACTTC. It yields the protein CASSFIRGLNEQYF. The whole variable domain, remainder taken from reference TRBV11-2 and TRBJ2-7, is EAGVAQSPRYKIIEKRQSVAFWCNPISGHATLYWYQQILGQGPKLLIQFQNNGVVDDSQLPKDRFSAERLKGVDSTLKIQPAKLEDSAVYLCASSFIRGLNEQYFGPGTRLTVT.

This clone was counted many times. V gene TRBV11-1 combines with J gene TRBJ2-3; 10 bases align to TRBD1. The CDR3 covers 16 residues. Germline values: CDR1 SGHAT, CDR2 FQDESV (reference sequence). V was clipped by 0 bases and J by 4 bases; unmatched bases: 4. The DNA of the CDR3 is TGTGCCAGCAGCTTAGCAGACAGGGGGCTCGCAGATACGCAGTATTTT. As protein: CASSLADRGLADTQYF. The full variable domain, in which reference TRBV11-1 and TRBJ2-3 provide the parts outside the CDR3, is EAEVAQSPRYKITEKSQAVAFWCDPISGHATLYWYRQILGQGPELLVQFQDESVVDDSQLPKDRFSAERLKGVDSTLKIQPAELGDSAMYLCASSLADRGLADTQYFGPGTRLTVL.

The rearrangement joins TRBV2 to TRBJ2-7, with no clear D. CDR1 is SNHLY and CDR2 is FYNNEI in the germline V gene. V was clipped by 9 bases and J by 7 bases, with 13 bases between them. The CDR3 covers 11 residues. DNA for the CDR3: TGTGCCAGGAGCTCGTGGAGTGAGCAGTACGTC. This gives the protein CARSSWSEQYV.

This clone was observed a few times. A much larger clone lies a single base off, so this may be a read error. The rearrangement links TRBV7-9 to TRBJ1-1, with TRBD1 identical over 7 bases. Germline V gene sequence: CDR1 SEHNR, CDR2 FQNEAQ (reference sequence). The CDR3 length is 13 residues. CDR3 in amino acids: CASSLTGDTEASF. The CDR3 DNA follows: TGTGCCAGCAGCTTAACAGGGGACACTGAAGCTTCCTTT.

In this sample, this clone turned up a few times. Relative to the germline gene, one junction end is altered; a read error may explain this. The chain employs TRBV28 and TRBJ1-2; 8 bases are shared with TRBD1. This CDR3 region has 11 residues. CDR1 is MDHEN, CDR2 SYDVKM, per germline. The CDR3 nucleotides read TGTGCCAGAAGGACAGGGTTTGGCTACACCTTT. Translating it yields CARRTGFGYTF.

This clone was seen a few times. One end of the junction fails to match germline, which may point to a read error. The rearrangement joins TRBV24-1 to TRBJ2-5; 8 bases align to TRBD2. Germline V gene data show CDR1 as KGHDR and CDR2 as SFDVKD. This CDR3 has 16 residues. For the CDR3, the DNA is TGTGTCACCAGTGAAACTAGCGGTTCGTACCAAGAGACCCAGTACTTC. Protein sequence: CVTSETSGSYQETQYF.

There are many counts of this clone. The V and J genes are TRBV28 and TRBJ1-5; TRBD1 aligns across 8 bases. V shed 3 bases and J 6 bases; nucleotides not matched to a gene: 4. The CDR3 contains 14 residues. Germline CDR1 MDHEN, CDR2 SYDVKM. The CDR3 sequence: CASSFDRGTQPQHF. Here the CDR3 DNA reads TGTGCCAGCAGTTTCGACAGGGGAACTCAGCCCCAGCATTTT.

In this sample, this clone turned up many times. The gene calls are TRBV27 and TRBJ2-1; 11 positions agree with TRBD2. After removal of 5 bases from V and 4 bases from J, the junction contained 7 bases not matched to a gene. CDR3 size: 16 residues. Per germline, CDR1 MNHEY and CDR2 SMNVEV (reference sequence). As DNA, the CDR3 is TGTGCCAGCAGTCTTACCGGGACTAGCGGATACAATGAGCAGTTCTTC. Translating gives CASSLTGTSGYNEQFF.

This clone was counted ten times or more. This chain's CDR3 is CASSPYEEAQYF. The CDR3 bases are TGTGCCAGCAGCCCATACGAGGAGGCCCAGTACTTC. The V gene is TRBV7-2, the J gene TRBJ2-5; tentatively, D is TRBD2 (5 bases). V shed 5 bases and J shed 9 bases, with 13 bases lying between them. The CDR3 spans 12 residues. Germline V gene data show CDR1 as SGHTA and CDR2 as FQGNSA.

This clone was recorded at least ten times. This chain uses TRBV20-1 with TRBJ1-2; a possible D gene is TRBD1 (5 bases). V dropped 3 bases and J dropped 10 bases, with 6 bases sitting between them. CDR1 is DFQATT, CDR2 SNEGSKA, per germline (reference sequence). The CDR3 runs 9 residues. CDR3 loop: CSARDTYTF. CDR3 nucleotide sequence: TGCAGTGCTAGGGACACCTACACCTTC.

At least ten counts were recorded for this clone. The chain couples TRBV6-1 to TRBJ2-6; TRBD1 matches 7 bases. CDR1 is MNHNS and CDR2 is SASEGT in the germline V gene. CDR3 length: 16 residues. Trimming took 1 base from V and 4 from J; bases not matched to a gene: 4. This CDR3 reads CASSEEGGTGANVLTF. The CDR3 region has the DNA TGTGCCAGCAGTGAAGAAGGGGGCACAGGGGCCAACGTCCTGACTTTC.

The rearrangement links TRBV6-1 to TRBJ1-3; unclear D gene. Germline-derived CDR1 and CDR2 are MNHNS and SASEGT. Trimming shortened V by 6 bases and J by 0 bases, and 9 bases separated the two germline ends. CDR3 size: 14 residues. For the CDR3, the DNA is TGTGCCAGCAGGTCAAGTTCCTCTGGAAACACCATATATTTT. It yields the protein CASRSSSSGNTIYF.

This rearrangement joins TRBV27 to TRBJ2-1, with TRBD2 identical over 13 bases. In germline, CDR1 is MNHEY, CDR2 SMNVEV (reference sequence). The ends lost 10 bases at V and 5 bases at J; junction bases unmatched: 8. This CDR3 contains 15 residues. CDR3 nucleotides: TGTGCCATCATTGTAGGACTAGCGGGGGACAATGAGCAGTTCTTC. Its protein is CAIIVGLAGDNEQFF.

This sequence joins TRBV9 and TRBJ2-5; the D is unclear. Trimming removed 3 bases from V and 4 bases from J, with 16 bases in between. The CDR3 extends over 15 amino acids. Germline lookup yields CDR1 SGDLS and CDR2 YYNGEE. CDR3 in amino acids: CASSAVGQLRETQYF. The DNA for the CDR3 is TGTGCCAGCAGCGCTGTAGGGCAGTTACGAGAGACCCAGTACTTC. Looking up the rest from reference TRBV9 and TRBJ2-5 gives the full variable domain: DSGVTQTPKHLITATGQRVTLRCSPRSGDLSVYWYQQSLDQGLQFLIQYYNGEERAKGNILERFSAQQFPDLHSELNLSSLELGDSALYFCASSAVGQLRETQYFGPGTRLLVL.

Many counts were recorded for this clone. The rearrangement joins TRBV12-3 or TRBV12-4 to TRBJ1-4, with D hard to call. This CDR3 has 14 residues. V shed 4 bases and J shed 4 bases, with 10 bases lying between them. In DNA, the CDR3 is TGTGCCAGCAGTTCGACGGCAATTAATGAAAAACTGTTTTTT. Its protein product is CASSSTAINEKLFF.

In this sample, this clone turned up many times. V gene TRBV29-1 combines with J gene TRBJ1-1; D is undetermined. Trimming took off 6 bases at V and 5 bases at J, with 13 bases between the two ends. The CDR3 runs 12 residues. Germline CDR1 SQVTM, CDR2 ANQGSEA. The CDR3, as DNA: TGCAGCGTCCGACTTGGGGAGACTGAAGCTTTCTTT. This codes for CSVRLGETEAFF. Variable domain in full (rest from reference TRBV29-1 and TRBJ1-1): SAVISQKPSRDICQRGTSLTIQCQVDSQVTMMFWYRQQPGQSLTLIATANQGSEATYESGFVIDKFPISRPNLTFSTLTVSNMSPEDSSIYLCSVRLGETEAFFGQGTRLTVV.

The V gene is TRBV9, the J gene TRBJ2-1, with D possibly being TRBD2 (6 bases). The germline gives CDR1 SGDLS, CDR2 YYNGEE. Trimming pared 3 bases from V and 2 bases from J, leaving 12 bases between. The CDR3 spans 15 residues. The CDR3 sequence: CASSERDSPYNEQFF. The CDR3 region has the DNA TGTGCCAGCAGCGAACGGGACTCCCCCTACAATGAGCAGTTCTTC.

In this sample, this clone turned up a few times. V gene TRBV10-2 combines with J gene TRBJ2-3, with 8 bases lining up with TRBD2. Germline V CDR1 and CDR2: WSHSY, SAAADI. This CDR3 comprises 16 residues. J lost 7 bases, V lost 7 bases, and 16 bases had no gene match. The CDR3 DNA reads TGCGCCAGCACAACACGTGGGACTAGAGGCTCCAATACGCAGTATTTT. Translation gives CASTTRGTRGSNTQYF.